This TCR beta chain was identified in a study of T-cell reconstitution after alpha-beta-depleted transplantation in children. General study results and limits: At day 60, the high TCRbeta diversity found in some patients originated from recipient T cells and thymic progenitors that had survived. One year after transplant, T-cell counts and diversity came mostly from newly produced T cells. The origin of alpha-beta T cells about two months after transplant was reportedly several hundred expanded graft clones.

This clonotype showed up many times. Its target is not known. Unique molecular identifiers tagged the TCRbeta library. Each CDR3 protein is one row after TCRdb ran MiXCR on the PCR reads. The sample gives 490,000 or so distinct CDR3 sequences, under 12% of which show up once; about 2% is in the top ten. The CDR3 loop spans 13 amino acids. Germline assignment: CDR1 SQVTM and CDR2 ANQGSEA. V was shortened by 5 bases and J by 0 bases, with 8 bases between the two germline ends. The clonotype was recovered from a child aged 2 to 10 with inherited bone marrow failure, due to receive a stem cell transplant. The chain uses TRBV29-1 and TRBJ1-3, with a possible D match to TRBD1 (5 bases). The sequenced sample was PBMCs, obtained before TCRalphabeta/CD19-depleted stem cell transplant. CDR3 loop: CSVRQNSGNTIYF. DNA of the CDR3: TGCAGCGTTCGACAGAACTCTGGAAACACCATATATTTT.